What follows are 4 T cell receptor beta chains derived from one specimen sequenced in a study of Graves' ophthalmopathy and Graves' hyperthyroidism. Amplification targeted the TCR beta CDR3 regions, with RNA transcripts as the source material. HTBI primers primed a first-round RT-PCR, and a second-round multiplex PCR followed. TCRdb re-analysed the multiplex PCR reads in MiXCR, keeping a single row per CDR3 protein. The sample shows hundreds of thousands of distinct CDR3 sequences, around 40% of them seen only once. Sequenced: peripheral blood. Source of these receptors: an adult man with Graves' ophthalmopathy.

As regards this clonotype: At one boundary the junction diverges from the germline segment, which might be a read error. The gene calls are TRBV29-1 and TRBJ1-4, with TRBD1 matching over 9 bases. Germline loops: CDR1 SQVTM, CDR2 ANQGSEA. There are 16 residues in the CDR3. Here the CDR3 DNA reads TGCAGCGCTGAAGAGCGGGACAGGGTTCCTAATGAAAAACTGTTTTTT. Amino acids: CSAEERDRVPNEKLFF.

In the case of this clonotype: This may be a read error, as it is one base from a much larger clone. The chain couples TRBV7-9 to TRBJ1-1, with a weak D call TRBD1 (6 bases). Trimming took 2 bases from V and 5 from J, leaving 12 bases between them. CDR1 and CDR2 from the germline V gene are SEHNR and FQNEAQ (reference sequence). CDR3 length: 14 residues. CDR3 sequence reads: CASSLIQRGTEAFF. The CDR3 coding sequence is TGTGCCAGCAGCTTAATCCAGAGGGGGACTGAAGCTTTCTTT. The full variable domain, in which reference TRBV7-9 and TRBJ1-1 provide the parts outside the CDR3, is DTGVSQNPRHKITKRGQNVTFRCDPISEHNRLYWYRQTLGQGPEFLTYFQNEAQLEKSRLLSDRFSAERPKGSFSTLEIQRTEQGDSAMYLCASSLIQRGTEAFFGQGTRLTVV.

This chain links TRBV7-2 with TRBJ1-4; D is undetermined. Germline-derived CDR1 and CDR2 are SGHTA and FQGNSA. V lost 7 bases, J lost 3 bases, and 12 bases lay in between. The CDR3 sequence is 14 residues long. The CDR3 here is CASKGWASNEKLFF. Written as DNA, the CDR3 is TGTGCCAGCAAAGGTTGGGCTTCTAATGAAAAACTGTTTTTT.

The chain carries TRBV6-6 and TRBJ2-6; 8 nucleotides align to TRBD1. The CDR3 length is 17 residues. Losses at the gene ends were 2 bases for V and 3 bases for J; bases not matched to a gene: 6. Germline-derived CDR1 and CDR2 are MNHNY and SVGAGI (reference sequence). For the CDR3, the DNA is TGTGCCAGCAGTTACCGGACAGGGCGACGTGGGGCCAACGTCCTGACTTTC. Protein: CASSYRTGRRGANVLTF.